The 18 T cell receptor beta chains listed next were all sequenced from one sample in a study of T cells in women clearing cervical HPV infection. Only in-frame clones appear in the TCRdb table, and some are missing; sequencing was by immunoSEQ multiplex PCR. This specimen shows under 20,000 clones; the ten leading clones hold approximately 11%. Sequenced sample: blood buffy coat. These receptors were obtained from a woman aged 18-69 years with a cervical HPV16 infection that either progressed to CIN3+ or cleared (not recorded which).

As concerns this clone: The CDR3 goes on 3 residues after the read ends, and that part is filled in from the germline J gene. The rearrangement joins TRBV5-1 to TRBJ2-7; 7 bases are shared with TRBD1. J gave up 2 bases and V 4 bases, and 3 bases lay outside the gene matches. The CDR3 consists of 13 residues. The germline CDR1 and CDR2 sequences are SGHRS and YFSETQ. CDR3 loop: CASSRDSAYEQYF. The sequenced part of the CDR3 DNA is TGCGCCAGCAGCCGGGACAGCGCCTACGAG.

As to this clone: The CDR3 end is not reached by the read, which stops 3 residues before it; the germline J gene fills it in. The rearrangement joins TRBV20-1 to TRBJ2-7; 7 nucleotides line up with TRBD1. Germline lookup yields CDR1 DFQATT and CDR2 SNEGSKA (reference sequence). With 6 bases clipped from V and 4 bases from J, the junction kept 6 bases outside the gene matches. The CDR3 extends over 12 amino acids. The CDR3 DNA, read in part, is TGCAGTGCAACCGACAGGGAATACGAG. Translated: CSATDREYE. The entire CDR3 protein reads CSATDREYEQYF.

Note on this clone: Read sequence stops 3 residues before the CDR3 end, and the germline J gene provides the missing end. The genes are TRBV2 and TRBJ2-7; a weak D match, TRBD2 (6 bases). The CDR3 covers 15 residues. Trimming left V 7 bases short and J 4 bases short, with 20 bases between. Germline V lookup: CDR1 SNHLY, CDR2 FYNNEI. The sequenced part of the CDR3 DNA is TGTGCCAGCACTAGTTCCCGGGACTTACGATACGAG. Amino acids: CASTSSRDLRYE. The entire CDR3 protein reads CASTSSRDLRYEQYF.

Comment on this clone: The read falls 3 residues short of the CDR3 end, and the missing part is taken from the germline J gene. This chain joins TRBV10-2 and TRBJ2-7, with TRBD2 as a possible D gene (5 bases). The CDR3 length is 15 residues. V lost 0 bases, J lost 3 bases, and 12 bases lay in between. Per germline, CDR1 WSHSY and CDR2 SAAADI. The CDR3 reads CASSESRVLVYEQYF. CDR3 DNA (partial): TGCGCCAGCAGTGAGTCGAGGGTATTAGTCTACGAG.

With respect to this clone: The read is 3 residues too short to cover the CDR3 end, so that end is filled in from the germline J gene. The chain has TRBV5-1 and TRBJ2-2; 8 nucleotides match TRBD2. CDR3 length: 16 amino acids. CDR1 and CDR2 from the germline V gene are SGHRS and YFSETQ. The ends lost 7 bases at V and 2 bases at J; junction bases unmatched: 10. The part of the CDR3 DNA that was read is TGCGCCAGCCTAGGCGGGGGGTCCTTAAACACCGGGGAG. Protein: CASLGGGSLNTGE. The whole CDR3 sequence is CASLGGGSLNTGELFF.

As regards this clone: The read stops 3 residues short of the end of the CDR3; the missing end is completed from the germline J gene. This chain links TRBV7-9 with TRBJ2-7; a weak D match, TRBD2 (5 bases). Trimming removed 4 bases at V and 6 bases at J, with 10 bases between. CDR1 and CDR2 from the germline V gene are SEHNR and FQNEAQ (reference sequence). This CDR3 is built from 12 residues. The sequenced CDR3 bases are TGTGCCAGCAGCTATGGACTCTTCGAG. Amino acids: CASSYGLFE. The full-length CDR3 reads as CASSYGLFEQYF.

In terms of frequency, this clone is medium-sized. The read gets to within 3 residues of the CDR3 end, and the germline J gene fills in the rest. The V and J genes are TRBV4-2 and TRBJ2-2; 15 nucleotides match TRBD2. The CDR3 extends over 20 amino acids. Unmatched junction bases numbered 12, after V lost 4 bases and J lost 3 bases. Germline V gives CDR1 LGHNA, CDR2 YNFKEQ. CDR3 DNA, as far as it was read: TGTGCCAGCAGCCGACAAGTAGGACTAGCGGGAGGGGGGGACACCGGGGAG. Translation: CASSRQVGLAGGGDTGE. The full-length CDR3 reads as CASSRQVGLAGGGDTGELFF.

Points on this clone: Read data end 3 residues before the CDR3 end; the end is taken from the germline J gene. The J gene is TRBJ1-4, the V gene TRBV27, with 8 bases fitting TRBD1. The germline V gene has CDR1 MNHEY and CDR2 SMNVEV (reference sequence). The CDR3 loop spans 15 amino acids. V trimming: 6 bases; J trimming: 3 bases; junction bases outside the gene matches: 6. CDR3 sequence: CASRQTRGPNEKLFF. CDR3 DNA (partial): TGTGCCAGCAGACAAACCAGGGGGCCTAATGAAAAA.

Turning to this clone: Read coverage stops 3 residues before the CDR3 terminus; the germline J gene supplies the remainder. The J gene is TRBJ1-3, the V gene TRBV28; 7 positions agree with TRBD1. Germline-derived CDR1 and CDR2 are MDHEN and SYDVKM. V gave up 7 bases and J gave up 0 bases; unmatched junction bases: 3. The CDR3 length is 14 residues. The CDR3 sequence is CASKQGSSGNTIYF. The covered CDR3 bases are TGTGCCAGCAAACAGGGGAGCTCTGGAAACACC.

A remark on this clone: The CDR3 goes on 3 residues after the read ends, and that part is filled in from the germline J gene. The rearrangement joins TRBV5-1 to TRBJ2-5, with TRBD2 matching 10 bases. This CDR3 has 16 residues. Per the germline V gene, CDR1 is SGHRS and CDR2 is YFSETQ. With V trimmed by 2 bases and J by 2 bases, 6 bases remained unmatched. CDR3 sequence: CASSLGAGGRQETQYF. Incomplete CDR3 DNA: TGCGCCAGCAGCTTAGGAGCGGGAGGGAGACAAGAGACC.

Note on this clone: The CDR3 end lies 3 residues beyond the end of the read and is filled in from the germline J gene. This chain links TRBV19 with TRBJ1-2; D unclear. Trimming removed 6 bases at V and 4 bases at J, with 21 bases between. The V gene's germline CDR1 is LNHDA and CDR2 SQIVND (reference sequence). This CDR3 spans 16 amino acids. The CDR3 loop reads CASSPGFGPDLYGYTF. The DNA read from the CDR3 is TGTGCCAGTAGCCCGGGTTTTGGTCCTGACCTCTATGGC.

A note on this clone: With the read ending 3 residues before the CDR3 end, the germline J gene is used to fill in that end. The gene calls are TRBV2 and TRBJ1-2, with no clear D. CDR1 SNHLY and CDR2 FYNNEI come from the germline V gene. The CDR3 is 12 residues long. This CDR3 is CATRGSGRDYTF. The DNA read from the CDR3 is TGTGCCACCCGAGGATCGGGGAGAGAC.

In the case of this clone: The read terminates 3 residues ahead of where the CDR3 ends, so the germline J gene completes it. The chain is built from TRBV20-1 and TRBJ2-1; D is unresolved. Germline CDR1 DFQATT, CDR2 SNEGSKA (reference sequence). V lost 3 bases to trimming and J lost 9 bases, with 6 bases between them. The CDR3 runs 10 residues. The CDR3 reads CSASYSEQFF. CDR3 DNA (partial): TGCAGTGCTAGCTATTCTGAG.

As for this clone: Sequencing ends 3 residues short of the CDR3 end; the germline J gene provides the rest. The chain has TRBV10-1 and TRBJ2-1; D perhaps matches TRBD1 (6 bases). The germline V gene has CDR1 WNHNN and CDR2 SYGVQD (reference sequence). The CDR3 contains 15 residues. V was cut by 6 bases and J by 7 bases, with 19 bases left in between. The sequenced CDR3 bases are TGCGCCAGCAGCAATCAGTTAAGGGGGATGAATGAG. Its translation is CASSNQLRGMNE. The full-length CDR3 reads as CASSNQLRGMNEQFF.

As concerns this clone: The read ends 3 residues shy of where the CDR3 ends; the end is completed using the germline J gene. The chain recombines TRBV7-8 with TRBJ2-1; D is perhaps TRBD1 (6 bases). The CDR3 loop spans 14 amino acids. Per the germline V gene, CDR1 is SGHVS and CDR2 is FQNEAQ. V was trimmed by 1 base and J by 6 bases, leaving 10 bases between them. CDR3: CASSLDREINEQFF. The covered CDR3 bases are TGTGCCAGCAGCTTAGACAGGGAGATCAATGAG.

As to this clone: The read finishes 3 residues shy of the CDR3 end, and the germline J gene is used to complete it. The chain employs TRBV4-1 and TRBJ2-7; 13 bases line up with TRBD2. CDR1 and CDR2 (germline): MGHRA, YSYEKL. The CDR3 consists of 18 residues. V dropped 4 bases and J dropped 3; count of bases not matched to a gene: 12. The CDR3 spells CASSRLRTSGSVVYEQYF. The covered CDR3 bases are TGCGCCAGCAGCCGGCTACGGACTAGCGGGAGTGTAGTCTACGAG.

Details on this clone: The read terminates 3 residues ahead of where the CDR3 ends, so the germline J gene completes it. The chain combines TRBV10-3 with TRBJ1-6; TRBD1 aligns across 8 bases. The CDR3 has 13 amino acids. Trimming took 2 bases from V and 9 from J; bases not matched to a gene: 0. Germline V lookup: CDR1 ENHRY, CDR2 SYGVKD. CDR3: CAISEGTGSPLHF. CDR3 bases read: TGTGCCATCAGTGAGGGGACAGGTTCACCC.

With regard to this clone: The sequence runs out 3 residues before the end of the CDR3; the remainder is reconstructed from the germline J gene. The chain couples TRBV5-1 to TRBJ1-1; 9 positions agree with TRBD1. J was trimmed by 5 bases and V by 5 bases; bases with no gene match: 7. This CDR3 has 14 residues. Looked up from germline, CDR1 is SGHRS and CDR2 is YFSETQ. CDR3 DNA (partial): TGCGCCAGCAGAAGGACAGGGGTCAGGACTGAA. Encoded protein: CASRRTGVRTE. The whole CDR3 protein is CASRRTGVRTEAFF.